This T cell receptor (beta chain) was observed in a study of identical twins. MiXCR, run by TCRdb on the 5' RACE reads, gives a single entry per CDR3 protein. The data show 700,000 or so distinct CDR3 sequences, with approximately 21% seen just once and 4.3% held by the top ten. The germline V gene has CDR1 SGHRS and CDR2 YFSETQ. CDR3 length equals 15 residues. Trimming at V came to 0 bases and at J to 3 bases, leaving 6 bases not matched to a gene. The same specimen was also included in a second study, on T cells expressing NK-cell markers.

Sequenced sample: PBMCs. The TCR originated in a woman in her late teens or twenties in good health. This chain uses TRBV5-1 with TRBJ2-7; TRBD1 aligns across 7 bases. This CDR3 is CASSLEGAGDYEQYF. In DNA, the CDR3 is TGCGCCAGCAGCTTGGAGGGGGCAGGAGACTACGAGCAGTACTTC.